This TCR beta chain was documented in a study of T cell repertoires in cytomegalovirus infection (dated by TCRdb to the late 2010s). About the investigation overall: Peptide stimulations targeted recently identified HLA-C-restricted CMV epitopes, whose presentation resists viral immunomodulation, together with well-studied HLA-B-restricted epitopes. The HLA type of each donor mattered for the analysis, because public TCR beta signatures pointed to carriage of CMV infection along with the matching HLA type. Overall study outcomes, separate from this receptor: Carriers of CMV infection plus the relevant HLA type were discriminated by the cumulative frequency of public TCR beta family members in the study cohort and in an independent approximately 360-donor cohort. In the ex vivo response, HLA-C-restricted CMV-specific TCR beta clonotypes were dominant, and in two of eight donors the single most frequent clonotype came from this HLA-C-restricted group.

The sample's treatment or condition label, decoded: in vitro stimulation with specific CMV peptide epitopes to enrich CMV-specific T cells. Points on this clonotype: Its antigen is unknown. No qualities accompany the bases; no much larger clone lies one base away.

Sequencing took place on an Illumina HiSeq 1500. TCRdb reprocessing: public reads trimmed at Q25 with fastp, clones called with MiXCR, in-frame beta chains kept. Identical CDR3 proteins give one entry, which carries the most common genes and DNA. For this sample there are about 830,000 distinct CDR3 sequences; approximately 32% appear just once. The top ten constitute around 12% of the sample. Based on the germline V gene, the CDR1 and CDR2 sequences are MDHEN and SYDVKM. Measured from the cysteine to the phenylalanine, the CDR3 is 15 residues long. The CDR3 DNA has 45 bases and is translated from base 1. V is pared back by 1 base and J by 4 bases, with 13 bases lying between the germline termini.

This TCR derives from a human donor in good health (CMV status not recorded). Some clones in this sample may be carry-over from other donors' samples. The chain uses TRBV28 and TRBJ1-1; the D region possibly corresponds to TRBD1 (5 bases align). The sequencing used cultured CD8+ T cells from PBMCs, collected from culture after CMV antigen stimulation. The nucleotide sequence reads as follows: TGTGCCAGCAGTTTATCTCAGGGTTGGGTCACTGAAGCTTTCTTT. Its product reads: CASSLSQGWVTEAFF.